This T cell receptor beta chain was recovered during a study of cytomegalovirus exposure and HLA in healthy donors. Study overall: Earlier findings included about 120 million unique TCR beta sequences obtained from approximately 170 million T cells.

The CDR3 covers 15 residues. Looked up from germline, CDR1 is SEHNR and CDR2 is FQNEAQ (reference sequence). Trimming removed 5 bases from V and 2 bases from J; junction bases left unmatched: 3. Overall study findings and caveats: It was only CMV serostatus that was available as immune exposure information. A link between a missense DCLRE1C variant and TCR beta V- and J-gene trimming emerged from a later analysis. Sequencing depth roughly uniform across donors was assumed in presence/absence analyses.

This clone has more than one count but fewer than ten. Its antigen is undetermined. The primer mix had 60 Vbeta and 13 Jbeta primers. The table came from immunoSEQ multiplex PCR; TCRdb's copy has only in-frame clones and leaves some out. The sample lists approximately 150,000 clones; 77% were seen once. Sequences were obtained from PBMCs. The chain employs TRBV7-9 and TRBJ2-1, with 10 bases that match TRBD2. This TCR came from a man aged 30 to 45 in good health and CMV-seropositive. The CDR3 sequence: CASSPSGGPYNEQFF. CDR3 DNA: TGTGCCAGCAGCCCTAGCGGGGGCCCCTACAATGAGCAGTTCTTC.